This T cell receptor (beta chain) was sequenced during a study of PD-1 blockade in classical Hodgkin lymphoma. Every patient was affected by relapse after autologous stem cell transplantation, while exposure to brentuximab vedotin was not uniform. Thawed PBMCs were subjected to magnetic negative selection, which yielded isolated CD8+ T cells. The repertoire was sequenced with immunoSEQ multiplex PCR; TCRdb's copy has only in-frame clones and lacks some. The sample holds some 10,000 clones, 84% seen once. Trimming cost V 2 bases and J 2 bases, with 10 bases left between them. The CDR3 is 14 amino acids. The germline V gene has CDR1 SGHDT and CDR2 YYEEEE.

The sample was CD8+ T cells from blood, taken at baseline. The receptor comes from a human donor with classical Hodgkin lymphoma. V gene TRBV5-6 combines with J gene TRBJ1-2, with D hard to call. CDR3 sequence: CASSFWPVNYGYTF. The CDR3 DNA follows: TGTGCCAGCAGCTTCTGGCCAGTCAACTATGGCTACACCTTC.